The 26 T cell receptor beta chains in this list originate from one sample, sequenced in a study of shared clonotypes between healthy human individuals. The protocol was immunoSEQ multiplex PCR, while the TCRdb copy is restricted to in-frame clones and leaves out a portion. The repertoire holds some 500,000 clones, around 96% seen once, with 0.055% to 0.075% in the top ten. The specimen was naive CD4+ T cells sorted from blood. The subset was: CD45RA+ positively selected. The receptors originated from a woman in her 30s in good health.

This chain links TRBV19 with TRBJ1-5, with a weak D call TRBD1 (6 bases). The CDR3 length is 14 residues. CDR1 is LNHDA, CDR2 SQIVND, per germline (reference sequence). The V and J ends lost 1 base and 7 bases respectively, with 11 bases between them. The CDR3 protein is CASSIGGPRQPQHF. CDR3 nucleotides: TGTGCCAGTAGTATAGGGGGGCCGAGGCAGCCCCAGCATTTT.

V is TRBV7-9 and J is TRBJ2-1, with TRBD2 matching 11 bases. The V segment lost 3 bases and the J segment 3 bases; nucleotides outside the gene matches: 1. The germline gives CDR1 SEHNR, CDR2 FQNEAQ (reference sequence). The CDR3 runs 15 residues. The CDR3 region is CASSFGTSGYNEQFF. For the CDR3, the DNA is TGTGCCAGCAGCTTCGGGACTAGCGGCTACAATGAGCAGTTCTTC.

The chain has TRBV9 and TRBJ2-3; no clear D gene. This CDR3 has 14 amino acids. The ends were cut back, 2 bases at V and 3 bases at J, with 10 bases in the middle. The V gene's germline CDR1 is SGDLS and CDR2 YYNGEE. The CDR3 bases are TGTGCCAGCAGCGTGGCAGTCACGACAGATACGCAGTATTTT. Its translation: CASSVAVTTDTQYF.

The CDR3 spells CASSRTPGVIYEQYF. CDR3 nucleotide sequence: TGTGCCAGCTCACGAACTCCGGGAGTTATATACGAGCAGTACTTC. This chain joins TRBV18 and TRBJ2-7, with D tentatively TRBD2 (6 bases). V lost 4 bases and J lost 4, with 17 bases in between. The CDR3 has 15 residues. The germline V gene encodes CDR1 KGHSH and CDR2 LQKENI.

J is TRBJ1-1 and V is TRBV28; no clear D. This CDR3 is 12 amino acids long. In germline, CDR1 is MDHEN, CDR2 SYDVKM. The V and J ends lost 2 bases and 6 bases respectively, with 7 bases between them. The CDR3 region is CASSLRIPEAFF. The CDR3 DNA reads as TGTGCCAGCAGTTTAAGAATCCCTGAAGCTTTCTTT.

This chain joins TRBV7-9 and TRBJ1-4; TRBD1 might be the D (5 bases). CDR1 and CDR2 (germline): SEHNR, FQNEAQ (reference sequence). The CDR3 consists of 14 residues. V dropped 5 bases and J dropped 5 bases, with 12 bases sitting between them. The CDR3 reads CASSPFQGNEKLFF. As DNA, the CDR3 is TGTGCCAGCAGCCCGTTCCAGGGAAATGAAAAACTGTTTTTT.

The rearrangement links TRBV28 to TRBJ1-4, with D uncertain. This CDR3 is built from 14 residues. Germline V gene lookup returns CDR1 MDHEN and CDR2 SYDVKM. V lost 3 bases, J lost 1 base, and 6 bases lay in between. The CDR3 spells CASSFLLTNEKLFF. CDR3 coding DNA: TGTGCCAGCAGTTTTCTGTTAACTAATGAAAAACTGTTTTTT.

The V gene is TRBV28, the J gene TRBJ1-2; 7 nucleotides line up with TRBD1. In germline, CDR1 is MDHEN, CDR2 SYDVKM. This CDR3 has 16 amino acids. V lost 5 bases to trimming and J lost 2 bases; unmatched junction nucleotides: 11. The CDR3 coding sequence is TGTGCCAGCAGTGGATCCGGGACAGACCTCAACTATGGCTACACCTTC. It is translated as CASSGSGTDLNYGYTF.

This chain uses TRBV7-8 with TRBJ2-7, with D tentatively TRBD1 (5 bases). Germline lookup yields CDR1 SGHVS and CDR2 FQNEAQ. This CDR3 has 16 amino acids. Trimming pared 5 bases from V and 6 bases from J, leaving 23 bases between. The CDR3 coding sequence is TGTGCCAGCAGCCCACGCCGGTGGGGCGTTAACTTCGAGCAGTACTTC. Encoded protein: CASSPRRWGVNFEQYF.

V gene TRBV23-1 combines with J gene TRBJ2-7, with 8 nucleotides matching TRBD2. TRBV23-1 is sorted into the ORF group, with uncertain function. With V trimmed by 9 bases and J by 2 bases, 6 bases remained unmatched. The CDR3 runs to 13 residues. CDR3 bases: TGCGCCAGAAATAGCGGGAAGCCCTACGAGCAGTACTTC. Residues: CARNSGKPYEQYF.

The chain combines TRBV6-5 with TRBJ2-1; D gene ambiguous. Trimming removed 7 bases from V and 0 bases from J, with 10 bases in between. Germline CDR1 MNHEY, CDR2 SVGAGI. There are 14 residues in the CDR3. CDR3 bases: TGTGCCAGCAAAGGCGAGTCCTCCTACAATGAGCAGTTCTTC. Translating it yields CASKGESSYNEQFF.

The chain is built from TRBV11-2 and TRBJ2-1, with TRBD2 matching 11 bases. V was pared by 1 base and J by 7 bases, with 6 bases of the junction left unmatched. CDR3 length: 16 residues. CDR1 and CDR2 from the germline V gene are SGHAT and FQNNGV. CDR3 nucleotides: TGTGCCAGCAGCTTAGGGGGGACTAGCGGTTGGAATGAGCAGTTCTTC. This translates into CASSLGGTSGWNEQFF.

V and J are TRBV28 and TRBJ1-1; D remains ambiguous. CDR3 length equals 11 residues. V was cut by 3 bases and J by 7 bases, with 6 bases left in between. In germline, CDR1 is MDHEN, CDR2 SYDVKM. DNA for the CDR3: TGTGCCAGCAGTTTCGTAAATGAAGCTTTCTTT. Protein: CASSFVNEAFF.

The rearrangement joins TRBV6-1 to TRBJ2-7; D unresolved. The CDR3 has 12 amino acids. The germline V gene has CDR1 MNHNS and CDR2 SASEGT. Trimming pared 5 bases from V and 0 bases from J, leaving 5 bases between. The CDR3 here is CASSSISYEQYF. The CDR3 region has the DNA TGTGCCAGCAGTAGTATCTCCTACGAGCAGTACTTC.

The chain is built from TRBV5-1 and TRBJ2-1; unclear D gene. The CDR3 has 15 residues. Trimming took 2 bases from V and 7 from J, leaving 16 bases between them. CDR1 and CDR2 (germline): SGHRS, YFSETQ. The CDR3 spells CASSFEPPPGNEQFF. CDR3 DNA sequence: TGCGCCAGCAGCTTCGAACCCCCACCAGGAAATGAGCAGTTCTTC.

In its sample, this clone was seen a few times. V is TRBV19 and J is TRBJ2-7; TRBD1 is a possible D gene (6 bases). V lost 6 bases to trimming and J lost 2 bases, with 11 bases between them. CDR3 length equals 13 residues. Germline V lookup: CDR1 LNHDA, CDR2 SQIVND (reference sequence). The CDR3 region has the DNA TGTGCCAGTAGCCCGGGACATGCCTACGAGCAGTACTTC. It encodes CASSPGHAYEQYF.

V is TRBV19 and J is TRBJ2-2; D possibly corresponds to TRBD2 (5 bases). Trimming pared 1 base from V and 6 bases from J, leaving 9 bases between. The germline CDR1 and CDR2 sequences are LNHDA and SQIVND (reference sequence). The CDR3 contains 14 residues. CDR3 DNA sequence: TGTGCCAGTAGTATAGCCCGGGGTGCCGGGGAGCTGTTTTTT. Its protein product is CASSIARGAGELFF.

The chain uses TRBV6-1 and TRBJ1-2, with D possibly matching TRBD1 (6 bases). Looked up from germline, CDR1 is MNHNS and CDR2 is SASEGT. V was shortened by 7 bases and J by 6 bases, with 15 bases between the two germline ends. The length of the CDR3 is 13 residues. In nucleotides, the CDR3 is TGTGCCAGCACTCGACTCCGGACAGATGGCTACACCTTC. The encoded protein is CASTRLRTDGYTF.

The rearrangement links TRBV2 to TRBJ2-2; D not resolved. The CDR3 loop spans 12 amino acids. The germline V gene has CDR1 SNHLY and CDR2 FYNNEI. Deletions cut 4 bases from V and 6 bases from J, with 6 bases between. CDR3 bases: TGTGCCAGCAGTGTTCTCCCCGGGGAGCTGTTTTTT. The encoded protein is CASSVLPGELFF.

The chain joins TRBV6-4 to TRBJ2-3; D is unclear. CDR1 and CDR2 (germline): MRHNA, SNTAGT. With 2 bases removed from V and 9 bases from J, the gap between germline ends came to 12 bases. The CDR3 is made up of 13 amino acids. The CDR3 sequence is CASSDGRSSTQYF. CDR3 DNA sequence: TGTGCCAGCAGTGACGGAAGGTCCTCCACGCAGTATTTT.

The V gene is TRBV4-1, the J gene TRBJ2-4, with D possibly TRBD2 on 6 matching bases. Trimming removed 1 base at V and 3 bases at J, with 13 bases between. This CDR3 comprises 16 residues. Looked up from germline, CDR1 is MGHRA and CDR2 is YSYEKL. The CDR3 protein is CASSQAPGVGKNIQYF. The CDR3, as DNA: TGCGCCAGCAGCCAAGCTCCGGGGGTAGGCAAAAACATTCAGTACTTC.

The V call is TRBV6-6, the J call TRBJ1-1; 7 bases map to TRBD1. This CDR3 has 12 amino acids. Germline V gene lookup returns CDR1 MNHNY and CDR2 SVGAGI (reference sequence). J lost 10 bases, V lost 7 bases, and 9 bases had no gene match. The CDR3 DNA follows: TGTGCCAGCACCAACAGGGGCAAAGGAGCTTTCTTT. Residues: CASTNRGKGAFF.

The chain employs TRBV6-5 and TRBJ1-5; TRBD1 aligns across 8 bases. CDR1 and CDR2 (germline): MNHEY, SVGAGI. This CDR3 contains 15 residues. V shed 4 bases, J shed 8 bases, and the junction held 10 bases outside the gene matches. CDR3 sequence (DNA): TGTGCCAGCAGTTCCCGACAGGGGTTTAAGGAGCCCCAGCATTTT. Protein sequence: CASSSRQGFKEPQHF.

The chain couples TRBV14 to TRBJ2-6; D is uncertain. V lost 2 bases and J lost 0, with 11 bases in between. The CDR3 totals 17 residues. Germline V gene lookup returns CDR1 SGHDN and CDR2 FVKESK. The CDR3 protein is CASSQMSSISGANVLTF. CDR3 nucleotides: TGTGCCAGCAGCCAAATGAGCTCGATCTCTGGGGCCAACGTCCTGACTTTC.

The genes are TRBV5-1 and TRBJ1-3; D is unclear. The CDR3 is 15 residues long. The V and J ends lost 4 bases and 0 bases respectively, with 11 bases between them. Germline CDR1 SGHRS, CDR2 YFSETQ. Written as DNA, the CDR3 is TGCGCCAGCAGCAACGACGGCCACTCTGGAAACACCATATATTTT. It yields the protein CASSNDGHSGNTIYF.

This chain's CDR3 is CSVFKTNTGELFF. The CDR3 nucleotides are TGCAGCGTTTTTAAAACGAACACCGGGGAGCTGTTTTTT. The chain joins TRBV29-1 to TRBJ2-2; the D is unclear. This CDR3 spans 13 amino acids. Trimming stripped 5 bases from V and 0 bases from J, with 7 bases between. CDR1 SQVTM and CDR2 ANQGSEA come from the germline V gene.